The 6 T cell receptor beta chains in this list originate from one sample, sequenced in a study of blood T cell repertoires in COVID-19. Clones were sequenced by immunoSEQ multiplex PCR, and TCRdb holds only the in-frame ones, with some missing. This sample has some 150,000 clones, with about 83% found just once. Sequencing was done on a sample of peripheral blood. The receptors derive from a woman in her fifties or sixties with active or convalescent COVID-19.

CDR3 nucleotides: TGTGCCAGCAGCCCAGGGGGCCACGAGCAGTACTTC. Protein product: CASSPGGHEQYF. The V and J genes are TRBV7-8 and TRBJ2-7, with 8 bases identical to TRBD1. Germline trimming cut 5 bases from V and 5 bases from J; bases unmatched to any gene: 2. CDR3 length: 12 amino acids. Germline CDR1 SGHVS, CDR2 FQNEAQ.

CDR3 sequence (DNA): TGTGCCAGCAGTTACCAACCCACTAACACTGAAGCTTTCTTT. Amino acid sequence: CASSYQPTNTEAFF. The V gene is TRBV6-2 or TRBV6-3, the J gene TRBJ1-1; D gene ambiguous. The CDR3 totals 14 residues. CDR1 MNHEY and CDR2 SVGEGT come from the germline V gene. Deletions cut 2 bases from V and 2 bases from J, with 9 bases between.

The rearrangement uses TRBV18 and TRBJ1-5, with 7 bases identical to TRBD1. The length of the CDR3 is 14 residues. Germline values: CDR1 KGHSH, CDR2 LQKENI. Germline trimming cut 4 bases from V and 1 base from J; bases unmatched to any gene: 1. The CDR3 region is CASSHRGSNQPQHF. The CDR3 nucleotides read TGTGCCAGCTCACACAGGGGAAGCAATCAGCCCCAGCATTTT.

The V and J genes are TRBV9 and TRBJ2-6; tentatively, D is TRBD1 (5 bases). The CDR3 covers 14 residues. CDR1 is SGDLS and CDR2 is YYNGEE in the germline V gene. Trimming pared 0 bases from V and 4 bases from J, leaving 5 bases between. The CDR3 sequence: CASSVGGGANVLTF. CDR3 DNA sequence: TGTGCCAGCAGCGTAGGGGGCGGGGCCAACGTCCTGACTTTC.

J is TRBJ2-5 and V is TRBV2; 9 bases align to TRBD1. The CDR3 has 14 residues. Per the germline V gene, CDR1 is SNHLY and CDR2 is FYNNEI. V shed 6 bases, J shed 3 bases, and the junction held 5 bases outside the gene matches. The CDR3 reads CASSDRTGEETQYF. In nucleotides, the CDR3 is TGTGCCAGCAGCGACAGGACAGGGGAAGAGACCCAGTACTTC.

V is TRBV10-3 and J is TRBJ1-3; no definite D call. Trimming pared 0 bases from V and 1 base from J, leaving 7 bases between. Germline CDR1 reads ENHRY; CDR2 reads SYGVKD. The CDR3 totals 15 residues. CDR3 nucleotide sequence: TGTGCCATCAGTGAGTCGTCTATATCTGGAAACACCATATATTTT. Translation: CAISESSISGNTIYF.